Below, 12 T cell receptor beta chains from the same sample are listed, as sequenced in a study of beta chain features in type 1 diabetes. TCRB transcripts that were expressed got sequenced, as all of the isolated RNA had been reverse transcribed. TCRdb's copy holds only in-frame clones and misses some; the assay was immunoSEQ multiplex PCR. The sample has hundreds of thousands of clones; less than 20% are singletons. Sequencing was done on a sample of naive CD4+ T cells from blood. The receptors shown here come from a man younger than 30 in good health.

This clone has just a few counts. The CDR3 nucleotides read TGTGCCAGCAGCTTATCTACAGCGCTCTCCTACGAGCAGTACTTC. Translation: CASSLSTALSYEQYF. The chain recombines TRBV7-2 with TRBJ2-7; unclear D gene. V was pared by 2 bases and J by 0 bases, with 11 bases between. Germline V gene lookup returns CDR1 SGHTA and CDR2 FQGNSA. The CDR3 has 15 amino acids.

A few counts support this clone. The chain employs TRBV28 and TRBJ1-1, with D unresolved. Trimming removed 5 bases from V and 5 bases from J, with 15 bases in between. The CDR3 spans 14 residues. The germline gives CDR1 MDHEN, CDR2 SYDVKM. CDR3 sequence reads: CASSGDRSGTEAFF. CDR3 nucleotides: TGTGCCAGCAGTGGGGATCGTTCGGGAACTGAAGCTTTCTTT.

In its sample, this clone was seen a few times. The rearrangement joins TRBV7-2 to TRBJ1-5; maybe TRBD1 (6 bases). Per germline, CDR1 SGHTA and CDR2 FQGNSA. The germline V and J ends were trimmed by 5 bases and 5 bases, with 7 bases remaining between them. This CDR3 region has 12 residues. The CDR3 DNA reads as TGTGCCAGCAGCCCAGGGGATCAGCCCCAGCATTTT. It specifies CASSPGDQPQHF.

The chain couples TRBV21-1 to TRBJ1-1; the table calls TRBD1, which could not be checked here. TRBV21-1 has pseudogene status. The CDR3 loop spans 16 amino acids. CDR3: CASSKAPDRDETEAFF. The CDR3 bases are TGTGCCAGCAGCAAAGCGCCGGACAGGGATGAAACTGAAGCTTTCTTT.

This clone is a singleton in its sample. The chain combines TRBV5-6 with TRBJ2-7, with TRBD1 matching over 8 bases. The junction had 9 bases not matched to a gene; V was cut back by 5 bases and J by 2 bases. The germline CDR1 and CDR2 sequences are SGHDT and YYEEEE. This CDR3 has 15 residues. The CDR3 DNA reads TGTGCCAGCAGAGCAGACAGGGGAGGTCCCTACGAGCAGTACTTC. As protein: CASRADRGGPYEQYF. Drawing the rest from reference TRBV5-6 and TRBJ2-7, the complete variable domain is DAGVTQSPTHLIKTRGQQVTLRCSPKSGHDTVSWYQQALGQGPQFIFQYYEEEERQRGNFPDRFSGHQFPNYSSELNVNALLLGDSALYLCASRADRGGPYEQYFGPGTRLTVT.

This clone was detected a few times. At the DNA level, this CDR3 is encoded by other sequences in the same sample as well. The rearrangement joins TRBV4-2 to TRBJ2-7; D is uncertain. This CDR3 has 13 residues. CDR1 LGHNA and CDR2 YNFKEQ come from the germline V gene. V was clipped by 1 base and J by 0 bases, with 4 bases between them. The CDR3: CASSQVSSYEQYF. CDR3 coding DNA: TGTGCCAGCAGCCAAGTGAGCTCCTACGAGCAGTACTTC.

This clone came up a few times. J is TRBJ1-4 and V is TRBV28; 7 bases match TRBD1. Germline values: CDR1 MDHEN, CDR2 SYDVKM. V lost 6 bases, J lost 8 bases, and 9 bases stayed unmatched. This CDR3 contains 14 residues. In nucleotides, the CDR3 is TGTGCCAGCAGGCAAACAGGGGCTGGGGAAAAACTGTTTTTT. This gives the protein CASRQTGAGEKLFF.

The rearrangement uses TRBV7-2 and TRBJ2-1; TRBD2 is a possible D gene (6 bases). The CDR3 consists of 15 residues. Deletions cut 1 base from V and 7 bases from J, with 14 bases between. Per the germline V gene, CDR1 is SGHTA and CDR2 is FQGNSA. As DNA, the CDR3 is TGTGCCAGCAGCTTAGGGAGGGGCGGGACGAATGAGCAGTTCTTC. Protein product: CASSLGRGGTNEQFF.

This clone was counted a few times. The CDR3 DNA sequence: TGTGCCAGTACCTCCTATGCATCCGAGCAGTACTTC. It yields the protein CASTSYASEQYF. The V call is TRBV19, the J call TRBJ2-7; D remains ambiguous. V was trimmed by 7 bases and J by 6 bases, leaving 13 bases between them. The CDR3 is 12 residues long. Germline CDR1 is LNHDA and CDR2 is SQIVND (reference sequence).

This chain links TRBV7-9 with TRBJ1-5; a possible D gene is TRBD1 (6 bases). Germline V gene data show CDR1 as SEHNR and CDR2 as FQNEAQ (reference sequence). The CDR3 contains 16 residues. V was clipped by 5 bases and J by 0 bases, with 14 bases between them. The CDR3 loop is CASSDRQAHSNQPQHF. CDR3 bases: TGTGCCAGCAGCGACCGACAGGCCCATAGCAATCAGCCCCAGCATTTT.

This clone showed up just a few times. The chain carries TRBV28 and TRBJ2-5; 9 bases align to TRBD2. Trimming at V came to 7 bases and at J to 3 bases, leaving 9 bases not matched to a gene. From germline, CDR1 is MDHEN and CDR2 SYDVKM. This CDR3 has 15 amino acids. CDR3 coding DNA: TGTGCCAGCAATGGAGTCGCGGGAGGGGAAGAGACCCAGTACTTC. Encoded protein: CASNGVAGGEETQYF.

This chain uses TRBV30 with TRBJ2-5; D not certain. The CDR3 consists of 13 residues. Per the germline V gene, CDR1 is GTSNPN and CDR2 is SVGIG (reference sequence). V was pared by 0 bases and J by 3 bases, with 8 bases between. CDR3 coding DNA: TGTGCCTGGAGTGTAGGCTTGAAAGAGACCCAGTACTTC. Its translation: CAWSVGLKETQYF.